This TCR beta chain emerged from a study of early T cells in non-severe SARS-CoV-2 infection (dated by TCRdb to the early 2020s). For the wider study: Bulk RNA from unsorted whole blood was used for TCR sequencing, so alpha and beta chains could not be paired.

In this sample, this clonotype turned up many times. Its antigen specificity is not known. Nothing much larger sits one base from this clone, and base qualities are not available. Its CDR3 holds 14 amino acids, cysteine through phenylalanine. The retained sequence is limited to the CDR3, 42 bases, with the frame set at the first base. V loses 6 bases of germline sequence and J loses 5 bases, and the interval between the two ends is 19 bases. Via the germline V gene, CDR1 is SQVTM and CDR2 ANQGSEA. General study outcomes and caveats: VDJdb matching was skewed toward anti-spike CD8 responses and likely underestimated virus-specific expansions by missing private and CD4 specificities.

A case-control design nested within a healthcare worker cohort in London, UK, was used, with weekly nasopharyngeal swab PCR tests and blood sampling performed. Between 23 and 31 March 2020, the week of the UK lockdown, healthcare workers were enrolled and then followed up weekly for as long as 16 weeks. The library came from 5' RACE. TCRdb shows the sequencer as NextSeq 500. The TCR library protocol attached unique molecular identifiers to individual cDNA molecules to correct for sequencing error and PCR bias. Both TCR alpha and beta chains were sequenced, and tight co-correlation was observed between alpha and beta sequence abundances in each sample. The original pipeline was this. Decombinator V4 was used to perform V gene, J gene and CDR3 annotation of TCR sequences. Expanded TCRs were defined as changing significantly between any two time points under a Poisson model with p below 0.0001. TCR abundances were normalised to the total number of TCRs sequenced per sample and were expressed as counts per million. MAIT TCRs were defined by TRAV1-2 paired with TRAJ12, TRAJ20 or TRAJ33, and iNKT TCRs by TRAV10 paired with TRAJ18. VDJdb, accessed 1 November 2021, was searched for CMV, EBV and SARS-CoV-2 annotated TCRs, with TCRs annotated for multiple antigens excluded. TCRdb redid the processing of the public reads, applying fastp at Q25 and MiXCR, and retained in-frame beta chains. One record per CDR3 amino acid sequence lists the most common genes and DNA. These V and J calls originate from TCRdb's pipeline instead of the authors' own analysis. The sample table holds around 40,000 distinct CDR3 sequences, of which around 10% were seen once. The ten most abundant clones make up 21% of the sample.

The chain was built from TRBV29-1 and TRBJ1-1; the D gene is perhaps TRBD1, from 5 matching bases. The sequenced sample was whole blood. The sequence came from an adult who was a healthcare worker with PCR-confirmed SARS-CoV-2 infection or an uninfected control (not recorded which). CDR3 loop: CSVEIGGRGTEAFF. The DNA sequence reads TGCAGCGTGGAAATCGGGGGTCGCGGGACTGAAGCTTTCTTT.